This T cell receptor beta chain was identified in a study of cytomegalovirus exposure and HLA in healthy donors. Note on this clone: The antigen is not known.

Study-level points and caveats: Later, TCR association rates were found to vary by HLA locus, highest for DRB1 and lowest for HLA-C.

Primers: 60 Vbeta forward and 13 Jbeta reverse. Some clones are missing from TCRdb's copy, which holds only in-frame ones; the method was immunoSEQ multiplex PCR. The table lists some 140,000 clones, 65% to 80% of them singletons. Looked up from germline, CDR1 is SNHLY and CDR2 is FYNNEI. This CDR3 is 15 amino acids long. V lost 6 bases and J lost 2; bases outside the gene matches: 7. The sample comprised PBMCs. The chain joins TRBV2 to TRBJ2-7, with 10 bases lining up with TRBD1. The clonotype comes from a man aged 18 to 30 in good health and CMV-seronegative. The CDR3 loop is CASRPGQGVTYEQYV. The CDR3 DNA reads TGTGCCAGCAGGCCTGGACAGGGGGTTACCTACGAGCAGTACGTC.